This entry describes one TCR beta chain. These data originate in a study of blood T cell repertoires in COVID-19. The germline V gene has CDR1 MNHEY and CDR2 SMNVEV (reference sequence). V was shortened by 6 bases and J by 6 bases, with 17 bases between the two germline ends. This CDR3 has 14 amino acids. The protocol was immunoSEQ multiplex PCR, while the TCRdb copy is restricted to in-frame clones and leaves out a portion. This sample has 120,000 or so clones, with roughly 84% found just once. This sequence originates from a woman at least 80 years old with acute or convalescent COVID-19. The specimen sequenced was peripheral blood. The chain employs TRBV27 and TRBJ1-1, with D perhaps TRBD1 (5 bases). CDR3 sequence (DNA): TGTGCCAGCAGCAGCAGGGAGGGCGTGTCTGAAGCTTTCTTT. Amino acid sequence: CASSSREGVSEAFF.